The source of this T cell receptor beta chain is a study of CD8 T cells in ankylosing spondylitis. The length of the CDR3 is 14 residues. The J segment lost 4 bases and the V segment lost 6 bases, leaving 8 bases of the junction unmatched. In TCRdb, the 5' RACE reads were re-called with MiXCR into one record per CDR3 protein. The sample yields roughly 670,000 distinct CDR3 sequences, roughly 19% seen once. Findings of the study overall: In ankylosing spondylitis blood, a motif of several highly homologous TCR beta variants appeared characteristic. In reactive arthritis synovial fluid and blood, some motif variants had been reported before.

With regard to this clonotype: What it recognizes is unknown.

The sequenced sample consisted of blood, either unsorted or a sorted T cell fraction (not recorded which). The chain recombines TRBV12-3 or TRBV12-4 with TRBJ1-1; TRBD1 matches 7 bases. This sequence was found in a male donor with ankylosing spondylitis. CDR3: CASSPNRGGTEAFF. In DNA, the CDR3 is TGTGCCAGCAGCCCGAACAGGGGCGGCACTGAAGCTTTCTTT.